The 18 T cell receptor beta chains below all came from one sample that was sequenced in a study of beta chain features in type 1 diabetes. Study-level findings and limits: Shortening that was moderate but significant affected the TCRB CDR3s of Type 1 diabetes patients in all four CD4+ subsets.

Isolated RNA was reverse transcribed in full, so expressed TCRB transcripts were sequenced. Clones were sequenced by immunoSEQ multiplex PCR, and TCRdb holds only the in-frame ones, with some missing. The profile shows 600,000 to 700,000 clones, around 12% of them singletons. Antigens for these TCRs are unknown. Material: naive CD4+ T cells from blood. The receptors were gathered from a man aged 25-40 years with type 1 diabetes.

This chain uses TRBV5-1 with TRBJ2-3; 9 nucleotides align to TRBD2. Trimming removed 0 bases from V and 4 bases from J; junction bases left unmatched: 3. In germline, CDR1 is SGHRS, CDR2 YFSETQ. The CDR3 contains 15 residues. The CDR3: CASSLVAGVSDTQYF. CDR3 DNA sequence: TGCGCCAGCAGCTTGGTAGCGGGGGTATCAGATACGCAGTATTTT.

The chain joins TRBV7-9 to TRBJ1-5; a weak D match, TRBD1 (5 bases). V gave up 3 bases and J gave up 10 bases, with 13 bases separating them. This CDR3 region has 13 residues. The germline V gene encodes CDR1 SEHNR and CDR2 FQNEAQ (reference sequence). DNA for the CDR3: TGTGCCAGCAGCTTCACAGGCTCCTCTCCCCAGCATTTT. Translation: CASSFTGSSPQHF.

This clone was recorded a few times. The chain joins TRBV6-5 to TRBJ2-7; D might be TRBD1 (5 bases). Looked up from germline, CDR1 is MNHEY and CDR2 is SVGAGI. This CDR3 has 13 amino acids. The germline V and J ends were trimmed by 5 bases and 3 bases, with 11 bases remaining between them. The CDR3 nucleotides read TGTGCCAGCAGTCCTGGAGACAGCTACGAGCAGTACTTC. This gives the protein CASSPGDSYEQYF.

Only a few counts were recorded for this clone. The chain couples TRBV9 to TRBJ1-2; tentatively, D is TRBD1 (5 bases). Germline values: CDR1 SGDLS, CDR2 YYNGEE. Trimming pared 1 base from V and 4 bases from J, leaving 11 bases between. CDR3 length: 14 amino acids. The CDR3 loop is CASSVNQGAYGYTF. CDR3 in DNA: TGTGCCAGCAGCGTAAACCAGGGAGCCTATGGCTACACCTTC.

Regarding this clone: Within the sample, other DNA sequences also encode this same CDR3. In DNA, the CDR3 is TGTGCCAGCTCACCACCAGGGGGCCGGGATCAGCCCCAGCATTTT. Its protein is CASSPPGGRDQPQHF. The V and J genes are TRBV18 and TRBJ1-5; 7 bases fit TRBD1. Germline CDR1 is KGHSH and CDR2 is LQKENI. This CDR3 spans 15 amino acids. The V segment lost 0 bases and the J segment 5 bases; nucleotides outside the gene matches: 4.

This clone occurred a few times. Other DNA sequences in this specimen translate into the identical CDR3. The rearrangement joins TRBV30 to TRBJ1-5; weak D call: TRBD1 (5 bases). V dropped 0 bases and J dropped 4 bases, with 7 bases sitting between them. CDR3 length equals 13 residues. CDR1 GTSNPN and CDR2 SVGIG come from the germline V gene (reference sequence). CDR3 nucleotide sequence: TGTGCCTGGAGTGTACAGGTAAATCAGCCCCAGCATTTT. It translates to CAWSVQVNQPQHF.

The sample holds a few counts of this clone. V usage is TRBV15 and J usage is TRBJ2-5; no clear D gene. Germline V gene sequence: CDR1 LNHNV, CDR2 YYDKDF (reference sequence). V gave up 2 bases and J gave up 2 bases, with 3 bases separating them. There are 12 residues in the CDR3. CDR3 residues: CATSRKQETQYF. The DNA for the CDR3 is TGTGCCACCAGCAGAAAGCAAGAGACCCAGTACTTC.

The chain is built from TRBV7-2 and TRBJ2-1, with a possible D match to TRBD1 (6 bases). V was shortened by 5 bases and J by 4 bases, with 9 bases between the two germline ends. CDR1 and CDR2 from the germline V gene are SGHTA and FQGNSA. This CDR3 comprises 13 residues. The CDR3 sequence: CASSTGQYNEQFF. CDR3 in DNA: TGTGCCAGCAGCACCGGACAGTACAATGAGCAGTTCTTC.

The CDR3 here is CASSQEPSTGVTNEKLFF. The CDR3 DNA is TGTGCCAGCAGCCAAGAACCCTCGACAGGGGTAACTAATGAAAAACTGTTTTTT. The rearrangement links TRBV4-2 to TRBJ1-4, with 8 nucleotides matching TRBD1. The CDR3 runs 18 residues. The V segment lost 0 bases and the J segment 1 base; nucleotides outside the gene matches: 7. In germline, CDR1 is LGHNA, CDR2 YNFKEQ.

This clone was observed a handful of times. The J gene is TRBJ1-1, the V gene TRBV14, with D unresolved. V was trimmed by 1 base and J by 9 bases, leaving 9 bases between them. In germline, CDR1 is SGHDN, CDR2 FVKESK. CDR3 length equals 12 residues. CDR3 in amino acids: CASSQGGVKAFF. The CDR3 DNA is TGTGCCAGCAGCCAAGGAGGCGTTAAAGCTTTCTTT.

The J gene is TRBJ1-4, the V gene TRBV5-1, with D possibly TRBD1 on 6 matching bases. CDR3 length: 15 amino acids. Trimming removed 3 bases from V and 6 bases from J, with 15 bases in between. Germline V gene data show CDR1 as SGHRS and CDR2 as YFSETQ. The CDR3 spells CASSWGTTEDEKLFF. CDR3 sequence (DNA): TGCGCCAGCAGCTGGGGGACAACTGAAGATGAAAAACTGTTTTTT. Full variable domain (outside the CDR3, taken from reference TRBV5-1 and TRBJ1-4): KAGVTQTPRYLIKTRGQQVTLSCSPISGHRSVSWYQQTPGQGLQFLFEYFSETQRNKGNFPGRFSGRQFSNSRSEMNVSTLELGDSALYLCASSWGTTEDEKLFFGSGTQLSVL.

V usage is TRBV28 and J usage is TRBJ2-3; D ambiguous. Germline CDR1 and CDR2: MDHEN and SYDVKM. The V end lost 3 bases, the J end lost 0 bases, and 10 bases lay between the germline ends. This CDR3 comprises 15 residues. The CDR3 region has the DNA TGTGCCAGCAGTTTCTCGGCTAGGAGCACAGATACGCAGTATTTT. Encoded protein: CASSFSARSTDTQYF. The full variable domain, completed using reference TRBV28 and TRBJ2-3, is DVKVTQSSRYLVKRTGEKVFLECVQDMDHENMFWYRQDPGLGLRLIYFSYDVKMKEKGDIPEGYSVSREKKERFSLILESASTNQTSMYLCASSFSARSTDTQYFGPGTRLTVL.

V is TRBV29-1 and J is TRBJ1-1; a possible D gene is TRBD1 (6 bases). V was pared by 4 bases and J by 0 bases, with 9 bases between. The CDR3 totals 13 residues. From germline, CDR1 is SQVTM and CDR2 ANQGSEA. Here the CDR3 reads CSVAGAMNTEAFF. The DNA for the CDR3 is TGCAGCGTTGCGGGGGCCATGAACACTGAAGCTTTCTTT.

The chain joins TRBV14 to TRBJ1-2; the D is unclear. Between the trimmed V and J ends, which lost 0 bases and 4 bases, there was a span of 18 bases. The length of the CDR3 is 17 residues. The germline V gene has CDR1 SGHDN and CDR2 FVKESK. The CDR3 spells CASSQDHSAGYSYGYTF. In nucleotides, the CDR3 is TGTGCCAGCAGCCAAGATCATTCGGCAGGATACTCCTATGGCTACACCTTC.

DNA for the CDR3: TGTGCCAGCAGCCCCCCCGCCTATGGCTACACCTTC. Encoded protein: CASSPPAYGYTF. The chain combines TRBV28 with TRBJ1-2; no clear D gene. CDR1 is MDHEN, CDR2 SYDVKM, per germline. The CDR3 loop spans 12 amino acids. Trimming pared 6 bases from V and 4 bases from J, leaving 9 bases between.

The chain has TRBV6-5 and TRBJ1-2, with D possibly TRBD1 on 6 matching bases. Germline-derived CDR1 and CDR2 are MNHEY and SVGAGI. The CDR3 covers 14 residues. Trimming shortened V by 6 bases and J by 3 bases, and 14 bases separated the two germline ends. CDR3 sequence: CASRIQGRDYGYTF. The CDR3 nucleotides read TGTGCCAGCAGGATTCAGGGGAGAGACTATGGCTACACCTTC.

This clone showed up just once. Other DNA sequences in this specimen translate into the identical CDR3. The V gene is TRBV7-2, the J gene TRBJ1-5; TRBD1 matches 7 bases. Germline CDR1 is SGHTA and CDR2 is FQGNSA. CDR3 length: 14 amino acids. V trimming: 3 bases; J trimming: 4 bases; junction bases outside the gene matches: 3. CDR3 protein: CASSFQQGNQPQHF. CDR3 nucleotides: TGTGCCAGCAGCTTCCAACAGGGGAATCAGCCCCAGCATTTT. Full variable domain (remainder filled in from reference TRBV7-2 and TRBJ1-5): GAGVSQSPSNKVTEKGKDVELRCDPISGHTALYWYRQSLGQGLEFLIYFQGNSAPDKSGLPSDRFSAERTGGSVSTLTIQRTQQEDSAVYLCASSFQQGNQPQHFGDGTRLSIL.

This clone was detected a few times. The CDR3 sequence: CASSLTLEGGYGYTF. CDR3 bases: TGTGCCAGCAGCTTAACGTTAGAGGGAGGCTATGGCTACACCTTC. The chain carries TRBV7-8 and TRBJ1-2; D remains ambiguous. V was cut by 2 bases and J by 4 bases, with 14 bases left in between. This CDR3 has 15 amino acids. Germline CDR1 reads SGHVS; CDR2 reads FQNEAQ.